This T cell receptor (beta chain) was found in a study of low-dose radiotherapy and immunotherapy resistance in tumors. This clonotype was seen ten or more times. Alpha and beta chains were covered, as first-strand cDNA relied on TRAV- and TRBV-specific primers. TCRs were amplified for around 21 PCR cycles with a constant-region primer and V-primer adapter. TCRdb redid the calling of the reads with MiXCR, one entry per CDR3 protein. Among tens of thousands of distinct CDR3 sequences, approximately 26% were seen once, and the ten largest hold 5.5% to 8%. The CDR3 runs 16 residues. Trimming left V 4 bases short and J 4 bases short, with 17 bases between. Germline CDR1 is LGHDT and CDR2 is YNNKEL (reference sequence). Sample time point: before trial treatment.

This specimen consisted of PBMCs, obtained before treatment. This receptor was taken from a male donor with rectosigmoid adenocarcinoma. V and J are TRBV3-1 and TRBJ1-5; D is undetermined. CDR3 region: CASSLGLSVGNQPQHF. Written as DNA, the CDR3 is TGTGCCAGCAGCCTCGGACTCTCTGTAGGTAATCAGCCCCAGCATTTT. The complete variable domain, with remaining parts taken from reference TRBV3-1 and TRBJ1-5, reads DTAVSQTPKYLVTQMGNDKSIKCEQNLGHDTMYWYKQDSKKFLKIMFSYNNKELIINETVPNRFSPKSPDKAHLNLHINSLELGDSAVYFCASSLGLSVGNQPQHFGDGTRLSIL.